These 28 T cell receptor beta chains were all obtained from the same sample, sequenced in a study of CD8 T cells in Susac syndrome. RNA totalling about 0.45 to 1 ug underwent reverse transcription with random hexamers. One entry per CDR3 protein, called by TCRdb with MiXCR from the immunoSEQ multiplex PCR reads. This sample has approximately 70,000 distinct CDR3 sequences, with about 94% found just once. Sequencing was performed on CD8+ T cells from PBMCs. These receptors all come from a human donor with multiple sclerosis.

CDR3 sequence reads: CSARARTSGTYNEQFF. The CDR3 bases are TGCAGTGCTCGAGCAAGGACTAGCGGGACCTACAATGAGCAGTTCTTC. This chain joins TRBV20-1 and TRBJ2-1; 12 positions match TRBD2. The CDR3 runs to 16 residues. J gave up 2 bases and V 5 bases, and 7 bases lay outside the gene matches. CDR1 and CDR2 from the germline V gene are DFQATT and SNEGSKA (reference sequence).

The rearrangement joins TRBV9 to TRBJ1-2, with TRBD1 identical over 10 bases. J lost 4 bases, V lost 5 bases, and 5 bases had no gene match. The CDR3 runs 14 residues. Germline V CDR1 and CDR2: SGDLS, YYNGEE. For the CDR3, the DNA is TGTGCCAGCAGGGCAGGGACAGGGGTCTATGGCTACACCTTC. As protein: CASRAGTGVYGYTF.

The rearrangement joins TRBV30 to TRBJ2-7; TRBD1 agrees at 7 bases. Germline loops: CDR1 GTSNPN, CDR2 SVGIG (reference sequence). CDR3 length: 13 residues. Trimming at V came to 7 bases and at J to 2 bases, leaving 8 bases not matched to a gene. The CDR3 protein is CASSGDSTYEQYF. The CDR3 bases are TGTGCCTCCTCAGGGGACAGTACCTACGAGCAGTACTTC.

This chain uses TRBV14 with TRBJ1-2; 9 nucleotides agree with TRBD1. Germline-derived CDR1 and CDR2 are SGHDN and FVKESK. The CDR3 totals 15 residues. Germline trimming cut 0 bases from V and 7 bases from J; bases unmatched to any gene: 6. The CDR3 DNA follows: TGTGCCAGCAGCCAAGATTCAGGGACAGGGACTGGCTACACCTTC. Translating it yields CASSQDSGTGTGYTF.

This clonotype has a single count. The chain employs TRBV29-1 and TRBJ2-7, with 9 bases aligning to TRBD1. Germline trimming cut 4 bases from V and 1 base from J; bases unmatched to any gene: 5. Germline CDR1 SQVTM, CDR2 ANQGSEA. The CDR3 consists of 14 residues. The CDR3 nucleotides are TGCAGCGTTGGGGGGGGGACAGGGTCCTACGAGCAGTACTTC. It yields the protein CSVGGGTGSYEQYF.

The V and J genes are TRBV29-1 and TRBJ2-5, with TRBD2 matching over 7 bases. The V gene's germline CDR1 is SQVTM and CDR2 ANQGSEA. The length of the CDR3 is 15 residues. After removal of 0 bases from V and 1 base from J, the junction contained 5 bases not matched to a gene. The CDR3 coding sequence is TGCAGCGTTGAAGATGACGGGAGGACCCAAGAGACCCAGTACTTC. Its translation: CSVEDDGRTQETQYF.

This rearrangement joins TRBV3-1 to TRBJ2-7; D is unclear. Trimming took 2 bases from V and 0 from J, leaving 8 bases between them. The CDR3 covers 14 residues. Germline V gene lookup returns CDR1 LGHDT and CDR2 YNNKEL (reference sequence). CDR3 DNA sequence: TGTGCCAGCAGCCAACGGCTCCGCTCCTACGAGCAGTACTTC. Its protein is CASSQRLRSYEQYF.

The rearrangement uses TRBV6-5 and TRBJ1-2; the D gene is possibly TRBD1 (6 bases). The CDR3 is 12 residues long. V was shortened by 6 bases and J by 7 bases, with 12 bases between the two germline ends. CDR1 MNHEY and CDR2 SVGAGI come from the germline V gene. DNA for the CDR3: TGTGCCAGCAGCACAGGGTCTGGTGGCTACACCTTC. This encodes CASSTGSGGYTF.

CDR3 in amino acids: CSDPIRDSCNEQFF. The CDR3 DNA follows: TGCAGTGACCCCATCCGGGACAGTTGCAATGAGCAGTTCTTC. V and J are TRBV20-1 and TRBJ2-1; TRBD1 agrees at 7 bases. Germline values: CDR1 DFQATT, CDR2 SNEGSKA (reference sequence). The length of the CDR3 is 14 residues. The V segment lost 7 bases and the J segment 6 bases; nucleotides outside the gene matches: 12.

This rearrangement joins TRBV20-1 to TRBJ1-5; TRBD1 aligns across 8 bases. J gave up 13 bases and V 2 bases, and 7 bases lay outside the gene matches. CDR3 length equals 12 residues. CDR1 and CDR2 (germline): DFQATT, SNEGSKA (reference sequence). The chain's CDR3 is CSARLAGTGQHF. The CDR3 DNA sequence: TGCAGTGCTAGATTAGCCGGGACAGGTCAGCATTTT.

This clonotype was counted a single time. The chain links TRBV4-3 to TRBJ2-1; 8 nucleotides align to TRBD2. CDR3 length: 17 amino acids. V lost 0 bases and J lost 7; bases outside the gene matches: 11. Germline V CDR1 and CDR2: LGHNA, YSLEER. CDR3 loop: CASSQERASGLWNEQFF. CDR3 bases: TGCGCCAGCAGCCAAGAGCGTGCTAGCGGGTTGTGGAATGAGCAGTTCTTC.

The chain couples TRBV5-4 to TRBJ2-5, with D hard to call. V gave up 0 bases and J gave up 0 bases, with 9 bases separating them. The CDR3 runs 15 residues. Germline V CDR1 and CDR2: SGHNT, YYREEE (reference sequence). CDR3 loop: CASSLGRLDQETQYF. The CDR3 DNA is TGTGCCAGCAGCTTGGGAAGGCTAGACCAAGAGACCCAGTACTTC.

This clonotype was picked up one time. The V and J genes are TRBV5-1 and TRBJ2-5, with D unresolved. The V end lost 0 bases, the J end lost 5 bases, and 11 bases lay between the germline ends. CDR3 size: 14 residues. Germline CDR1 SGHRS, CDR2 YFSETQ. The CDR3 loop reads CASSLEWVGETQYF. The CDR3 DNA reads as TGCGCCAGCAGCTTGGAGTGGGTGGGGGAGACCCAGTACTTC.

This clonotype was seen once. The rearrangement links TRBV7-3 to TRBJ1-1; possibly TRBD1 for D (6 bases). Trimming shortened V by 5 bases and J by 5 bases, and 15 bases separated the two germline ends. The CDR3 length is 14 residues. The germline V gene has CDR1 SGHTA and CDR2 FQGTGA. The CDR3 DNA follows: TGTGCCAGCAGCGACGCAGGGGTCGGGACTGAAGCTTTCTTT. The encoded protein is CASSDAGVGTEAFF. Drawing the rest from reference TRBV7-3 and TRBJ1-1, the complete variable domain is GAGVSQTPSNKVTEKGKYVELRCDPISGHTALYWYRQSLGQGPEFLIYFQGTGAADDSGLPNDRFFAVRPEGSVSTLKIQRTERGDSAVYLCASSDAGVGTEAFFGQGTRLTVV.

This chain connects TRBV29-1 to TRBJ2-7; D gene ambiguous. V lost 4 bases and J 2 bases, leaving 9 bases between the germline ends. Germline V gene data show CDR1 as SQVTM and CDR2 as ANQGSEA. CDR3 length equals 12 residues. The CDR3 reads CSVGWLAYEQYF. In DNA form, the CDR3 reads TGCAGCGTTGGTTGGCTGGCCTACGAGCAGTACTTC.

The chain carries TRBV20-1 and TRBJ2-7; D not resolved. Between the trimmed V and J ends, which lost 6 bases and 3 bases, there was a span of 15 bases. Germline V gene sequence: CDR1 DFQATT, CDR2 SNEGSKA (reference sequence). The CDR3 length is 13 residues. The CDR3, as DNA: TGCAGTGCCGGCCCCACGGATGTCTACGAGCAGTACTTC. Translated, it gives CSAGPTDVYEQYF.

The chain employs TRBV12-3 or TRBV12-4 and TRBJ2-2, with 7 bases lining up with TRBD1. CDR3 size: 16 residues. V gave up 5 bases and J gave up 1 base; unmatched junction bases: 7. The CDR3 nucleotides read TGTGCCAGCAGTACCCCCGGGACAGAGAACACCGGGGAGCTGTTTTTT. Its protein is CASSTPGTENTGELFF.

The V call is TRBV20-1, the J call TRBJ1-1; D remains unclear. This CDR3 is built from 11 residues. Trimming shortened V by 1 base and J by 1 base, and 1 base separated the two germline ends. Per germline, CDR1 DFQATT and CDR2 SNEGSKA (reference sequence). The CDR3, as DNA: TGCAGTGCTAGAGGGAACACTGAAGCTTTCTTT. This encodes CSARGNTEAFF.

This clonotype appeared a single time. The chain joins TRBV20-1 to TRBJ2-3; possibly TRBD1 for D (5 bases). The CDR3 extends over 14 amino acids. V was pared by 1 base and J by 7 bases, with 15 bases between. CDR1 is DFQATT and CDR2 is SNEGSKA in the germline V gene (reference sequence). The CDR3 reads CSARVMGLGYTQYF. CDR3 nucleotides: TGCAGTGCTAGAGTGATGGGGCTAGGATATACGCAGTATTTT.

The chain combines TRBV7-8 with TRBJ1-5; D not certain. The V end was cut by 4 bases, the J end by 0 bases, with 7 bases between. The CDR3 totals 14 residues. Looked up from germline, CDR1 is SGHVS and CDR2 is FQNEAQ. The CDR3 DNA reads TGTGCCAGCAGCTCTGACAATAGCAATCAGCCCCAGCATTTT. Translated: CASSSDNSNQPQHF. The complete variable domain, with remaining parts taken from reference TRBV7-8 and TRBJ1-5, reads GAGVSQSPRYKVAKRGQDVALRCDPISGHVSLFWYQQALGQGPEFLTYFQNEAQLDKSGLPSDRFFAERPEGSVSTLKIQRTQQEDSAVYLCASSSDNSNQPQHFGDGTRLSIL.

J is TRBJ2-7 and V is TRBV6-5, with D maybe TRBD2 (5 bases). Deletions cut 5 bases from V and 9 bases from J, with 11 bases between. Germline lookup yields CDR1 MNHEY and CDR2 SVGAGI. This CDR3 comprises 11 residues. The CDR3 reads CASSSDGMQYF. The CDR3 region has the DNA TGTGCCAGCAGTAGTGACGGGATGCAGTACTTC.

The chain has TRBV5-4 and TRBJ2-3; D ambiguous. This CDR3 is 13 amino acids long. In germline, CDR1 is SGHNT, CDR2 YYREEE (reference sequence). The V end was cut by 4 bases, the J end by 5 bases, with 11 bases between. The CDR3 protein is CASSPRVEDTQYF. The CDR3 DNA is TGTGCCAGCAGCCCACGCGTGGAAGATACGCAGTATTTT. Supplemented by reference TRBV5-4 and TRBJ2-3, the full variable domain reads ETGVTQSPTHLIKTRGQQVTLRCSSQSGHNTVSWYQQALGQGPQFIFQYYREEENGRGNFPPRFSGLQFPNYSSELNVNALELDDSALYLCASSPRVEDTQYFGPGTRLTVL.

This rearrangement joins TRBV27 to TRBJ1-2; the D is unclear. CDR1 MNHEY and CDR2 SMNVEV come from the germline V gene (reference sequence). There are 13 residues in the CDR3. The ends were cut back, 3 bases at V and 3 bases at J, with 8 bases in the middle. The CDR3 sequence: CASSLRGDYGYTF. CDR3 in DNA: TGTGCCAGCAGTTTGCGCGGAGACTATGGCTACACCTTC.

The chain has TRBV7-9 and TRBJ2-6; D gene uncertain. Germline CDR1 SEHNR, CDR2 FQNEAQ (reference sequence). This CDR3 region has 14 residues. The germline V and J ends were trimmed by 4 bases and 6 bases, with 10 bases remaining between them. In DNA form, the CDR3 reads TGTGCCAGCAGCTACGGCGACGAGGCCAACGTCCTGACTTTC. Encoded protein: CASSYGDEANVLTF.

The rearrangement uses TRBV19 and TRBJ2-7; unclear D gene. The germline V gene encodes CDR1 LNHDA and CDR2 SQIVND (reference sequence). This CDR3 is 11 amino acids long. Trimming left V 7 bases short and J 3 bases short, with 7 bases between. The CDR3 nucleotides read TGTGCCAGTATGGTGGGCTACGAGCAGTACTTC. This gives the protein CASMVGYEQYF.

The rearrangement links TRBV27 to TRBJ1-1; unclear D gene. V lost 0 bases and J 8 bases, leaving 10 bases between the germline ends. CDR3 length equals 13 residues. Germline V gives CDR1 MNHEY, CDR2 SMNVEV (reference sequence). The CDR3: CASSLSIGREAFF. CDR3 nucleotides: TGTGCCAGCAGTTTATCGATTGGCAGGGAAGCTTTCTTT.

The chain joins TRBV7-9 to TRBJ2-7; D may correspond to TRBD1 or TRBD2 (6 bases each). Germline assignment: CDR1 SEHNR and CDR2 FQNEAQ (reference sequence). V shed 5 bases and J shed 4 bases, with 15 bases lying between them. This CDR3 is built from 14 residues. The CDR3 here is CASSHVGGGYEQYF. DNA of the CDR3: TGTGCCAGCAGCCACGTTGGAGGGGGATACGAGCAGTACTTC.

This clonotype has only one observation. The chain carries TRBV5-4 and TRBJ2-2; 7 nucleotides match TRBD1. Trimming took 2 bases from V and 0 from J; bases not matched to a gene: 4. Germline V gene lookup returns CDR1 SGHNT and CDR2 YYREEE (reference sequence). CDR3 size: 16 residues. This CDR3 reads CASSFFGTANTGELFF. The CDR3 DNA reads TGTGCCAGCAGCTTTTTTGGGACAGCGAACACCGGGGAGCTGTTTTTT.